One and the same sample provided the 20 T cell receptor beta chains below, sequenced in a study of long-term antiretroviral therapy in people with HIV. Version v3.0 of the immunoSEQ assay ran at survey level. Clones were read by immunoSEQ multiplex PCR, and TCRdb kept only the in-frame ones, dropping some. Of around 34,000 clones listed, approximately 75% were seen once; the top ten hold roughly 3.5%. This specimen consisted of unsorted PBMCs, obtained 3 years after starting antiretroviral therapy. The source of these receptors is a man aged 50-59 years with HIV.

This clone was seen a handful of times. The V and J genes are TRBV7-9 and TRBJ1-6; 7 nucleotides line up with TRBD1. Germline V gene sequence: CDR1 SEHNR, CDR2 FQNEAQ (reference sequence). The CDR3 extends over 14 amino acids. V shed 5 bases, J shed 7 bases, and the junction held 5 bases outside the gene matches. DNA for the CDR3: TGTGCCAGCAGCGCGTGGACAGGAAATTCACCCCTCCACTTT. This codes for CASSAWTGNSPLHF.

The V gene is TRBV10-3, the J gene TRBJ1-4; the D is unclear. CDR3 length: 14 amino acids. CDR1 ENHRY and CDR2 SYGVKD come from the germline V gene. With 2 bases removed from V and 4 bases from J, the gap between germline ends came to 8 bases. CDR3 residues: CAISEGGLNEKLFF. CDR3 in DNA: TGTGCCATCAGTGAGGGAGGTCTTAATGAAAAACTGTTTTTT.

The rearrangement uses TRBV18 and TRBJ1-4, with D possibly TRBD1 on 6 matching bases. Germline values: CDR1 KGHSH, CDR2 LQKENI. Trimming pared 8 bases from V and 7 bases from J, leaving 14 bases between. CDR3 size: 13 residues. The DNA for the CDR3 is TGTGCCAGCACACAGGGTTTGGTTGAAAAACTGTTTTTT. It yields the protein CASTQGLVEKLFF.

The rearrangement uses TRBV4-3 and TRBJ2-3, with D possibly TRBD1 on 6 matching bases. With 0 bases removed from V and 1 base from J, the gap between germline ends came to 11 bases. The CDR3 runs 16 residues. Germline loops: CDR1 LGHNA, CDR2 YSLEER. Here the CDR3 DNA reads TGCGCCAGCAGCCAAGAGCAGGCAGGGGGCACAGATACGCAGTATTTT. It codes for CASSQEQAGGTDTQYF.

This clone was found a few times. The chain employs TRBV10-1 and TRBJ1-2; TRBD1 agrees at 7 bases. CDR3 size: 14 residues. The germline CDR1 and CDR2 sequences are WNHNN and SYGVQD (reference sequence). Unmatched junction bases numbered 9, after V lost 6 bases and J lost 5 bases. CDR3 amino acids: CASRRTGYRYGYTF. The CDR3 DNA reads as TGCGCCAGCAGGAGGACAGGTTATAGGTATGGCTACACCTTC.

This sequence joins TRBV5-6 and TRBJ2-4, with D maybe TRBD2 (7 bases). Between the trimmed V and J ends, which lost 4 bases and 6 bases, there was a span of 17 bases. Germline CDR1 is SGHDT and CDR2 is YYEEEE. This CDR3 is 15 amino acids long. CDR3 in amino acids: CASSPLGGLGNIQYF. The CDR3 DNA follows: TGTGCCAGCAGCCCACTCGGGGGGCTGGGAAACATTCAGTACTTC.

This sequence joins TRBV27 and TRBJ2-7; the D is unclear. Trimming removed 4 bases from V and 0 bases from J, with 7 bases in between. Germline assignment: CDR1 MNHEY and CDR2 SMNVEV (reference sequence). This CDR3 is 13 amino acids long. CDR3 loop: CASSWASSYEQYF. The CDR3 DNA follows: TGTGCCAGCAGTTGGGCGAGCTCCTACGAGCAGTACTTC.

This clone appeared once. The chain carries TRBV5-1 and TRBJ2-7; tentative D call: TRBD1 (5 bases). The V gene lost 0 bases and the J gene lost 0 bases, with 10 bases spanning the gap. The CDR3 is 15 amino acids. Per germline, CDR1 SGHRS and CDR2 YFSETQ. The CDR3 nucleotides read TGCGCCAGCAGCTTGGCCGACAGTCCCTCCTACGAGCAGTACTTC. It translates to CASSLADSPSYEQYF.

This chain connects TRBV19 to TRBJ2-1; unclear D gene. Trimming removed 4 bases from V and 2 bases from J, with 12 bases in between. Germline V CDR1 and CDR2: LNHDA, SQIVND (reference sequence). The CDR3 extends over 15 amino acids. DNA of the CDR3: TGTGCCAGTAGTACAGTAGCAGGTCCCTACAATGAGCAGTTCTTC. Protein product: CASSTVAGPYNEQFF. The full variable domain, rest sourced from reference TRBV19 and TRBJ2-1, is DGGITQSPKYLFRKEGQNVTLSCEQNLNHDAMYWYRQDPGQGLRLIYYSQIVNDFQKGDIAEGYSVSREKKESFPLTVTSAQKNPTAFYLCASSTVAGPYNEQFFGPGTRLTVL.

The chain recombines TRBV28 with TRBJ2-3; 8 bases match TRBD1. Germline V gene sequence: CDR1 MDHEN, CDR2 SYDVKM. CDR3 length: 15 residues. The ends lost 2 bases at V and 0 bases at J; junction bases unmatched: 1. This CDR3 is CASSLRTGSTDTQYF. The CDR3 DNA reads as TGTGCCAGCAGTTTAAGGACAGGGAGCACAGATACGCAGTATTTT.

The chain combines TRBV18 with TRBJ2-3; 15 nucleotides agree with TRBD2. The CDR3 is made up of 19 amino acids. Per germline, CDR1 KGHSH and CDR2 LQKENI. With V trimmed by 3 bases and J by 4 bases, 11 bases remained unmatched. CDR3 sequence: CASSPPGLAGGLHPDTQYF. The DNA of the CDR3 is TGTGCCAGCTCACCTCCGGGACTAGCGGGAGGCCTGCACCCAGATACGCAGTATTTT.

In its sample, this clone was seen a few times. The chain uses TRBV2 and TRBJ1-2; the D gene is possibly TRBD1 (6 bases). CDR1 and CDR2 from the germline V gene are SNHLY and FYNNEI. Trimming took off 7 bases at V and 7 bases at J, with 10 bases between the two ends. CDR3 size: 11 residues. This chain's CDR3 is CASTYRVGYTF. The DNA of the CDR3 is TGTGCCAGCACCTACAGGGTTGGCTACACCTTC.

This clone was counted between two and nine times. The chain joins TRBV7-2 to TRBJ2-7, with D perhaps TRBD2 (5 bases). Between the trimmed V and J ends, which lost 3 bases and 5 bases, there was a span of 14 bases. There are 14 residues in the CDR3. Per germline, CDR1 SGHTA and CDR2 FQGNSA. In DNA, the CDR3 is TGTGCCAGCAGCTTGGGCCGAGGGAGCAACGAGCAGTACTTC. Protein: CASSLGRGSNEQYF.

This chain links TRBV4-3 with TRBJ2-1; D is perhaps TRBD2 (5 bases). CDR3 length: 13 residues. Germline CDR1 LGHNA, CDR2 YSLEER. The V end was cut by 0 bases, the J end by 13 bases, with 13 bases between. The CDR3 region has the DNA TGCGCCAGCAGCCAAGACTTGGAGGAAAACCAGTTCTTC. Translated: CASSQDLEENQFF.

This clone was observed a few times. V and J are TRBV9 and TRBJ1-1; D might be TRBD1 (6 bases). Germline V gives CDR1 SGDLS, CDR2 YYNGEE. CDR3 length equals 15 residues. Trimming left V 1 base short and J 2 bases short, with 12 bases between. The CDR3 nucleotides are TGTGCCAGCAGCGTACCGAGGGGGAGAAACACTGAAGCTTTCTTT. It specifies CASSVPRGRNTEAFF.

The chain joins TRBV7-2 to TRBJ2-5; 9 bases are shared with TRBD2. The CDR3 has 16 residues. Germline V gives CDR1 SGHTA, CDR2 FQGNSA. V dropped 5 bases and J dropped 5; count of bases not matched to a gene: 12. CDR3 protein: CASSPRRAGGRETQYF. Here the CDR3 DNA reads TGTGCCAGCAGCCCCCGGAGAGCGGGGGGCAGGGAGACCCAGTACTTC. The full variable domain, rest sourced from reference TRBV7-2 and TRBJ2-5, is GAGVSQSPSNKVTEKGKDVELRCDPISGHTALYWYRQSLGQGLEFLIYFQGNSAPDKSGLPSDRFSAERTGGSVSTLTIQRTQQEDSAVYLCASSPRRAGGRETQYFGPGTRLLVL.

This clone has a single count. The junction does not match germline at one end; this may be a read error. CDR3 residues: CASSLALGDSYGYTF. CDR3 DNA: TGTGCCAGCAGCTTGGCCTTGGGGGACAGCTATGGCTACACCTTC. The V gene is TRBV5-3, the J gene TRBJ1-2; TRBD1 aligns across 7 bases. TRBV5-3 falls under the ORF class, with uncertain function. The CDR3 consists of 15 residues.

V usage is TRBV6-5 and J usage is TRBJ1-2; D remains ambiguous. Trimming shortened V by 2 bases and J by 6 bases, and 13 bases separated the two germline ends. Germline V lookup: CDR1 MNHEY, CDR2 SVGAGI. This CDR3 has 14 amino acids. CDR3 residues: CASSYRPETDGYTF. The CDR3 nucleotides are TGTGCCAGCAGTTACCGGCCAGAAACCGATGGCTACACCTTC.

The DNA of the CDR3 is TGTGCCATCAGTGAGGGACAAGAGAATGAAAAACTGTTTTTT. It is translated as CAISEGQENEKLFF. The chain links TRBV10-3 to TRBJ1-4, with D tentatively TRBD1 (5 bases). CDR1 is ENHRY and CDR2 is SYGVKD in the germline V gene. V was trimmed by 2 bases and J by 5 bases, leaving 9 bases between them. The CDR3 spans 14 residues.

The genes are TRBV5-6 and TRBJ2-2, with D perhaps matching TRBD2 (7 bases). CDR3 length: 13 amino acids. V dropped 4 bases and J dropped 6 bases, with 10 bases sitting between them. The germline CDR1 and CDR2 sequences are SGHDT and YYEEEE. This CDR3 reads CASSRGGPGELFF. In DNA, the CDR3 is TGTGCCAGCAGCAGGGGGGGCCCCGGGGAGCTGTTTTTT.